Following are 32 T cell receptor beta chains from one sample sequenced in a study of Graves' ophthalmopathy and Graves' hyperthyroidism. Researchers took RNA transcripts and amplified TCR beta CDR3 regions from them. A first-round RT-PCR used HTBI primers, followed by a second-round multiplex PCR. TCRdb reanalysed the multiplex PCR reads using MiXCR and keeps one entry per CDR3 protein. The profile shows over 450,000 distinct CDR3 sequences, around 14% of them singletons. The sequencing input was blood. All receptors come from a woman in her thirties with Graves' ophthalmopathy.

This chain joins TRBV10-3 and TRBJ2-2, with TRBD2 matching over 11 bases. Germline V gives CDR1 ENHRY, CDR2 SYGVKD. CDR3 length: 15 amino acids. The trim removed 8 bases at V and 7 bases at J, leaving 9 bases unmatched. Here the CDR3 reads CAISTSGSDVGELFF. Here the CDR3 DNA reads TGTGCCATCTCAACTAGCGGGAGTGATGTCGGGGAGCTGTTTTTT.

This clonotype was picked up many times. The chain combines TRBV27 with TRBJ2-7, with a tentative D call TRBD1 (5 bases). CDR3 length: 16 residues. Trimming took 6 bases from V and 0 from J, leaving 18 bases between them. From germline, CDR1 is MNHEY and CDR2 SMNVEV (reference sequence). CDR3 sequence reads: CASSFKIPGSSYEQYF. The CDR3 DNA reads as TGTGCCAGCAGCTTTAAGATACCAGGGTCCTCCTACGAGCAGTACTTC.

This clonotype was seen more than once but under ten times. The J gene is TRBJ2-2, the V gene TRBV29-1; 13 bases map to TRBD2. This CDR3 is built from 14 residues. Germline trimming cut 8 bases from V and 5 bases from J; bases unmatched to any gene: 5. Germline V gene sequence: CDR1 SQVTM, CDR2 ANQGSEA. In nucleotides, the CDR3 is TGCAGCCCAAGGACTAGCGGGAGAACCGGGGAGCTGTTTTTT. It yields the protein CSPRTSGRTGELFF.

This clonotype was seen repeatedly, ten times or more. J is TRBJ1-1 and V is TRBV14; D ambiguous. Germline lookup yields CDR1 SGHDN and CDR2 FVKESK. Trimming removed 6 bases at V and 1 base at J, with 9 bases between. The CDR3 totals 13 residues. This CDR3 is CASRNGPNTEAFF. The CDR3 DNA follows: TGTGCCAGCAGAAACGGGCCGAACACTGAAGCTTTCTTT.

This clonotype was observed a few times. The V call is TRBV20-1, the J call TRBJ2-2; 7 bases are shared with TRBD1. Germline values: CDR1 DFQATT, CDR2 SNEGSKA (reference sequence). V dropped 1 base and J dropped 4; count of bases not matched to a gene: 0. There are 13 residues in the CDR3. CDR3 protein: CSARAGGTGELFF. CDR3 sequence (DNA): TGCAGTGCTAGAGCAGGGGGCACCGGGGAGCTGTTTTTT.

This clonotype was counted many times. The V call is TRBV20-1, the J call TRBJ2-5; D may be TRBD1 or TRBD2 (6 bases each). V dropped 3 bases and J dropped 3 bases, with 14 bases sitting between them. The V gene's germline CDR1 is DFQATT and CDR2 SNEGSKA (reference sequence). This CDR3 has 14 amino acids. The CDR3 reads CSARMGGPKETQYF. The CDR3 bases are TGCAGTGCTAGGATGGGGGGCCCTAAAGAGACCCAGTACTTC.

This clonotype was observed a handful of times. This chain joins TRBV5-1 and TRBJ1-3; 10 bases match TRBD1. This CDR3 region has 17 residues. CDR1 SGHRS and CDR2 YFSETQ come from the germline V gene. The J segment lost 3 bases and the V segment lost 1 base, leaving 7 bases of the junction unmatched. The DNA of the CDR3 is TGCGCCAGCAGCTTGTCACCCGGGACAGGGGTTGGAAACACCATATATTTT. Protein product: CASSLSPGTGVGNTIYF.

This clonotype was counted ten times or more. The rearrangement uses TRBV6-5 and TRBJ2-5; D is perhaps TRBD2 (5 bases). Trimming left V 0 bases short and J 3 bases short, with 5 bases between. Germline loops: CDR1 MNHEY, CDR2 SVGAGI. The CDR3 totals 13 residues. The CDR3 nucleotides are TGTGCCAGCAGTTACTCGGAGGAAGAGACCCAGTACTTC. It codes for CASSYSEEETQYF.

This clonotype was found many times. The chain employs TRBV18 and TRBJ2-5, with unresolved D. Trimming left V 1 base short and J 2 bases short, with 5 bases between. This CDR3 has 13 residues. Germline V CDR1 and CDR2: KGHSH, LQKENI. The CDR3 nucleotides are TGTGCCAGCTCACCACGGAATCAAGAGACCCAGTACTTC. Its translation: CASSPRNQETQYF.

This clonotype was seen at least ten times. The chain links TRBV12-3 or TRBV12-4 to TRBJ1-2, with D hard to call. CDR3 size: 12 residues. Between the trimmed V and J ends, which lost 7 bases and 5 bases, there was a span of 11 bases. CDR3 nucleotides: TGTGCCAGCAATGGACGCGCTTATGGCTACACCTTC. Translated: CASNGRAYGYTF.

V gene TRBV15 combines with J gene TRBJ1-5; D is undetermined. The CDR3 extends over 15 amino acids. The germline V and J ends were trimmed by 4 bases and 0 bases, with 10 bases remaining between them. From germline, CDR1 is LNHNV and CDR2 YYDKDF (reference sequence). For the CDR3, the DNA is TGTGCCACCAGCACCTACAGCTATAGCAATCAGCCCCAGCATTTT. Encoded protein: CATSTYSYSNQPQHF.

Regarding this clonotype: Just one base apart from a much larger clone, this may be a read error. The chain uses TRBV27 and TRBJ2-7; D possibly corresponds to TRBD2 (5 bases). Germline loops: CDR1 MNHEY, CDR2 SMNVEV (reference sequence). The CDR3 consists of 12 residues. CDR3 sequence (DNA): TGTGCCTGCAGTCGGAACGGGGACGAGCAGTACTTC. Translation: CACSRNGDEQYF.

This clonotype was counted at least ten times. CDR3: CASRDDRYKETQYF. As DNA, the CDR3 is TGTGCCAGCAGGGATGACCGCTACAAGGAGACCCAGTACTTC. The chain couples TRBV14 to TRBJ2-5; D is unresolved. V was trimmed by 6 bases and J by 5 bases, leaving 16 bases between them. The CDR3 totals 14 residues. Germline V gene sequence: CDR1 SGHDN, CDR2 FVKESK.

There are many counts of this clonotype. The chain has TRBV2 and TRBJ1-3; 7 positions agree with TRBD1. CDR3 length: 16 residues. V lost 6 bases and J lost 0; bases outside the gene matches: 8. Germline V gene lookup returns CDR1 SNHLY and CDR2 FYNNEI. The CDR3 bases are TGTGCCAGCAGAGGACAGGATTGGGACTCTGGAAACACCATATATTTT. It yields the protein CASRGQDWDSGNTIYF.

Concerning this clonotype: The junction departs from the called germline gene at one end, perhaps through a read error. The chain links TRBV9 to TRBJ2-7, with a possible D match to TRBD2 (5 bases). This CDR3 has 14 amino acids. Germline CDR1 reads SGDLS; CDR2 reads YYNGEE. The DNA of the CDR3 is TGTGTCAGCAGCGTAGGAGGACCCCCTTACGAGCAGTACTTC. Translating it yields CVSSVGGPPYEQYF.

This chain connects TRBV12-3 or TRBV12-4 to TRBJ2-7; D call uncertain. Deletions cut 3 bases from V and 3 bases from J, with 15 bases between. The CDR3 extends over 15 amino acids. CDR3 sequence: CASSFLSIDLYEQYF. Written as DNA, the CDR3 is TGTGCCAGCAGTTTTCTGTCCATCGACCTCTACGAGCAGTACTTC.

This clonotype was observed at least ten times. CDR3 residues: CACEGSSGANVLTF. CDR3 DNA: TGTGCCTGTGAGGGTAGCTCTGGGGCCAACGTCCTGACTTTC. The chain links TRBV6-1 to TRBJ2-6, with TRBD2 as a possible D gene (5 bases). Per the germline V gene, CDR1 is MNHNS and CDR2 is SASEGT. The germline V and J ends were trimmed by 11 bases and 0 bases, with 11 bases remaining between them. The CDR3 contains 14 residues.

This clonotype was observed many times. The rearrangement links TRBV12-3 or TRBV12-4 to TRBJ2-2; a possible D gene is TRBD2 (6 bases). V lost 3 bases to trimming and J lost 4 bases, with 15 bases between them. This CDR3 has 16 residues. Written as DNA, the CDR3 is TGTGCCAGCAGTTTGGGGAGCGGGCGCGGCACCGGGGAGCTGTTTTTT. As protein: CASSLGSGRGTGELFF.

Ten or more counts support this clonotype. The V and J genes are TRBV25-1 and TRBJ2-3, with TRBD2 as a possible D gene (6 bases). From germline, CDR1 is MGHDK and CDR2 SYGVNS. The ends were cut back, 4 bases at V and 5 bases at J, with 10 bases in the middle. The CDR3 covers 13 residues. The CDR3 DNA reads TGTGCCAGCAGTGCGGGAGCGGGAGATACGCAGTATTTT. Amino acids: CASSAGAGDTQYF. Combining the CDR3 with reference TRBV25-1 and TRBJ2-3 gives the whole variable domain EADIYQTPRYLVIGTGKKITLECSQTMGHDKMYWYQQDPGMELHLIHYSYGVNSTEKGDLSSESTVSRIRTEHFPLTLESARPSHTSQYLCASSAGAGDTQYFGPGTRLTVL.

The table lists this clonotype with many counts. The rearrangement uses TRBV18 and TRBJ2-7; 9 positions agree with TRBD2. The CDR3 runs to 16 residues. Germline lookup yields CDR1 KGHSH and CDR2 LQKENI. V lost 3 bases to trimming and J lost 0 bases; unmatched junction nucleotides: 6. As DNA, the CDR3 is TGTGCCAGCTCACCTATAGCGGGGGCACACTCCTACGAGCAGTACTTC. Its protein is CASSPIAGAHSYEQYF.

This clonotype has at least ten counts. The V gene is TRBV11-2, the J gene TRBJ2-5, with D possibly being TRBD1 or TRBD2 (5 bases each). Trimming cost V 5 bases and J 0 bases, with 16 bases left between them. Looked up from germline, CDR1 is SGHAT and CDR2 is FQNNGV. This CDR3 comprises 16 residues. CDR3 in amino acids: CASSLTGDGYQETQYF. The CDR3 DNA is TGTGCCAGCAGCCTAACTGGGGACGGATACCAAGAGACCCAGTACTTC.

This clonotype was seen many times. The V call is TRBV6-1, the J call TRBJ1-2, with 7 positions matching TRBD1. The CDR3 totals 14 residues. Germline V gene data show CDR1 as MNHNS and CDR2 as SASEGT. V shed 0 bases, J shed 4 bases, and the junction held 2 bases outside the gene matches. The CDR3 protein is CASSEAGTAYGYTF. The DNA for the CDR3 is TGTGCCAGCAGTGAAGCGGGGACAGCCTATGGCTACACCTTC.

There are many counts of this clonotype. The chain couples TRBV28 to TRBJ2-7; D not certain. With 10 bases removed from V and 2 bases from J, the gap between germline ends came to 9 bases. This CDR3 region has 11 residues. Germline V lookup: CDR1 MDHEN, CDR2 SYDVKM. The DNA of the CDR3 is TGTGCCACTGCAGAGCCCTACGAGCAGTACTTC. It specifies CATAEPYEQYF.

Ten or more counts support this clonotype. The chain uses TRBV24-1 and TRBJ2-2; tentatively, D is TRBD1 or TRBD2 (7 bases each). The CDR3 runs to 15 residues. Germline assignment: CDR1 KGHDR and CDR2 SFDVKD. The V and J ends lost 6 bases and 3 bases respectively, with 13 bases between them. CDR3 coding DNA: TGTGCCACCAGTACAGGGGAGGGGGACACCGGGGAGCTGTTTTTT. Amino acid sequence: CATSTGEGDTGELFF.

At least ten counts were recorded for this clonotype. The chain is built from TRBV6-4 and TRBJ1-5; D gene uncertain. Germline values: CDR1 MRHNA, CDR2 SNTAGT. This CDR3 region has 15 residues. V was trimmed by 0 bases and J by 2 bases, leaving 8 bases between them. The CDR3 protein is CASSDSVRGNQPQHF. The CDR3 region has the DNA TGTGCCAGCAGTGACTCCGTCCGCGGCAATCAGCCCCAGCATTTT.

A few counts support this clonotype. The rearrangement links TRBV30 to TRBJ1-1; unclear D gene. The CDR3 consists of 13 residues. Looked up from germline, CDR1 is GTSNPN and CDR2 is SVGIG (reference sequence). Trimming stripped 0 bases from V and 1 base from J, with 6 bases between. The CDR3 here is CAWSVVQNTEAFF. As DNA, the CDR3 is TGTGCCTGGAGTGTAGTACAGAACACTGAAGCTTTCTTT.

This clonotype was found many times. The chain has TRBV11-3 and TRBJ2-7; D perhaps matches TRBD1 (5 bases). This CDR3 has 15 amino acids. The V and J ends lost 0 bases and 4 bases respectively, with 13 bases between them. Per the germline V gene, CDR1 is SGHNT and CDR2 is YENEEA. Here the CDR3 DNA reads TGTGCCAGCAGCTTAGATGCCTGGGGCAGGTACGAGCAGTACTTC. Translating gives CASSLDAWGRYEQYF.

This chain links TRBV5-6 with TRBJ1-1; weak D call: TRBD1 (6 bases). There are 14 residues in the CDR3. V lost 1 base and J 3 bases, leaving 10 bases between the germline ends. The germline CDR1 and CDR2 sequences are SGHDT and YYEEEE. CDR3 coding DNA: TGTGCCAGCAGCTTGATCCAGGGGCACACTGAAGCTTTCTTT. It specifies CASSLIQGHTEAFF.

This clonotype was seen at least ten times. This sequence joins TRBV25-1 and TRBJ2-7; D remains ambiguous. V dropped 3 bases and J dropped 5 bases, with 8 bases sitting between them. CDR1 is MGHDK and CDR2 is SYGVNS in the germline V gene. The CDR3 spans 12 residues. CDR3 nucleotide sequence: TGTGCCAGCAGTGACGTCAAGCACGAGCAGTACTTC. It is translated as CASSDVKHEQYF.

Many counts were recorded for this clonotype. The rearrangement joins TRBV19 to TRBJ1-5; D is perhaps TRBD1 (5 bases). The CDR3 is 14 residues long. The germline CDR1 and CDR2 sequences are LNHDA and SQIVND (reference sequence). The germline V and J ends were trimmed by 11 bases and 0 bases, with 14 bases remaining between them. The DNA for the CDR3 is TGTGCCGTCGAGGGGCGGTATAGCAATCAGCCCCAGCATTTT. Translated: CAVEGRYSNQPQHF.

This clonotype occurred many times. J is TRBJ2-5 and V is TRBV6-5; no definite D call. This CDR3 spans 13 amino acids. Germline values: CDR1 MNHEY, CDR2 SVGAGI. The ends were cut back, 4 bases at V and 5 bases at J, with 11 bases in the middle. DNA for the CDR3: TGTGCCAGCAGTTCCGACATTGGGGAGACCCAGTACTTC. Its protein product is CASSSDIGETQYF.

Many counts were recorded for this clonotype. The rearrangement uses TRBV12-3 or TRBV12-4 and TRBJ1-2; 7 positions match TRBD1. The length of the CDR3 is 14 residues. The ends lost 6 bases at V and 4 bases at J; junction bases unmatched: 8. In nucleotides, the CDR3 is TGTGCCAGCAGCATAACAGGGGTGGCCTATGGCTACACCTTC. It encodes CASSITGVAYGYTF.